This T cell receptor beta chain is from a study of T cell responses to AZD1222 COVID-19 vaccine. The table came from immunoSEQ multiplex PCR; TCRdb's copy has only in-frame clones and leaves some out. The sample yields some 96,000 clones, approximately 88% seen once. The CDR3 sequence is 13 residues long. Germline V gives CDR1 MNHEY, CDR2 SVGAGI. With V trimmed by 6 bases and J by 7 bases, 4 bases remained unmatched. A note on this clone: The antigen remains unidentified.

Study conclusions and caveats: Regions 160-218 and 743-854 held dominance among vaccine-associated CD4 TCRs, which spanned spike. Among those given AZD1222, only 5 to 7 were seropositive at baseline. Nearly half of spike-specific TCRs reportedly target unmutated variant regions.

The input for sequencing was peripheral blood, taken 28 days after the second AZD1222 dose. This TCR derives from an adult who received the AZD1222 COVID-19 vaccine. The chain has TRBV6-5 and TRBJ2-7; 12 bases map to TRBD1. The CDR3 coding sequence is TGTGCCAGCAGGGGGACAGGGGGCTGGGAGCAGTACTTC. It is translated as CASRGTGGWEQYF.